This T cell receptor (beta chain) was sequenced for a study of cytomegalovirus exposure and HLA in healthy donors. Turning to the study itself: In a later analysis, the roughly 110 validation repertoires were reported to have used the same platform as the approximately 700 first-cohort repertoires. Broader study findings: Some public TCRs appeared in many individuals, while most sequences were rare. There were a few CMV-associated chains whose specificity for CMV antigens was confirmed in vitro.

CDR1 and CDR2 from the germline V gene are SGHRS and YFSETQ. Losses at the gene ends were 4 bases for V and 3 bases for J; bases not matched to a gene: 5. This CDR3 is 15 amino acids long. Separate from the roughly 710-subject first cohort, the approximately 120-subject validation cohort was the one that the donors belonged to. Only in-frame clones appear in the TCRdb table, and some are missing; sequencing was by immunoSEQ multiplex PCR. The repertoire has some 140,000 clones, about 90% of them found once; the top ten carry roughly 6.5%. On this clone: The antigen is unknown.

The receptor was derived from a woman aged 25 to 45 in good health and CMV-seropositive. The chain links TRBV5-1 to TRBJ2-3; 10 bases agree with TRBD1. Sequencing was carried out using PBMCs. As DNA, the CDR3 is TGCGCCAGCAGCGGCCAGGGACAGGGGACAGATACGCAGTATTTT. The encoded protein is CASSGQGQGTDTQYF.